This T cell receptor (beta chain) was obtained from a study of PD-L1 blockade in urothelial cancer. Stated time point: peripheral blood 6 weeks after treatment start. Profiling relied on immunoSEQ multiplex PCR, and the TCRdb table lists in-frame clones only, not all of them. The repertoire includes around 110,000 clones, 80% to 90% of them detected once, and over 1.5% sits in the top ten. The sample here was PBMCs, taken around atezolizumab (anti-PD-L1) treatment. The receptor's source is a man in his sixties with urothelial cancer.

The CDR3, as DNA: TGTGCCAGCAGCTGGGGGGAGGCCGGGGAGCTGTTTTTT. Translating gives CASSWGEAGELFF. This chain joins TRBV5-6 and TRBJ2-2, with D perhaps TRBD2 (6 bases). Trimming removed 3 bases at V and 6 bases at J, with 9 bases between. Germline V gene data show CDR1 as SGHDT and CDR2 as YYEEEE. This CDR3 spans 13 amino acids.